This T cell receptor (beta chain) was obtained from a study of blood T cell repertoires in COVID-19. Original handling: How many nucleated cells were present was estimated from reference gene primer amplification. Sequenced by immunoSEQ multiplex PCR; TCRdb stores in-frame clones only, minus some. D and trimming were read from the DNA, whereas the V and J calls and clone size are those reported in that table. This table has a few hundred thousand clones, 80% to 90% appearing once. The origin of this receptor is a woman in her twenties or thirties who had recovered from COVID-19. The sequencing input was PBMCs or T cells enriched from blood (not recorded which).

The CDR3 sequence is CASSSSGRRYTGELFF. CDR3 bases: TGTGCCAGCAGTTCCAGCGGGAGAAGGTACACCGGGGAGCTGTTTTTT. This sequence joins TRBV11-1 and TRBJ2-2; 8 bases are a match to TRBD2. Germline V gene sequence: CDR1 SGHAT, CDR2 FQDESV (reference sequence). After removal of 6 bases from V and 3 bases from J, the junction contained 9 bases not matched to a gene. CDR3 length: 16 amino acids.